The rows below give T cell receptor beta chains drawn from one sample of a study of T cell repertoires in cytomegalovirus infection. TCRdb independently ran MiXCR on the reads; one entry per CDR3 protein. Of some 300,000 distinct CDR3 sequences listed, about a tenth are singletons. Material for sequencing was PBMCs. These TCRs come from a human donor in good health (CMV status not recorded). Some clones in this sample may be carry-over from other donors' samples. Both conserved end residues are part of each CDR3. A D gene is named only where the DNA matches it firmly. Clone size is shown for a subset of rows, as once, few, many or a class of expanded clone.

size,D,V,J,DNA,CDR3
many,NA,TRBV6-5,TRBJ2-7,TGTGCCAGCAGTTACAGGTTGGCATCGCGGTACGAGCAGTACTTC,CASSYRLASRYEQYF
few,NA,TRBV28,TRBJ2-5,TGTGCCAGCAGCCCAACAATAGAGACCCAGTACTTC,CASSPTIETQYF
NA,NA,TRBV6-1,TRBJ2-5,TGTGCCAGCAGTCAGGCCGGGACGGTGAAAGAGACCCAGTACTTC,CASSQAGTVKETQYF
NA,TRBD1,TRBV6-4,TRBJ2-5,TGTGCCAGCAGTGGTGACAGGGGTACGGGGGAGACCCAGTACTTC,CASSGDRGTGETQYF
many,NA,TRBV20-1,TRBJ2-1,TGCAGTGCCGCTAACCGGGAGACTTTGGTACGGGGGCAGTTCTTC,CSAANRETLVRGQFF
few,TRBD1,TRBV12-3/TRBV12-4,TRBJ1-1,TGTGCCAGCAGTTTATGGGACAGTCCCACTGAAGCTTTCTTT,CASSLWDSPTEAFF
many,TRBD1,TRBV25-1,TRBJ2-2,TGTGCCAGCAGTGCAGCCGGGACAGGGAACACCGGGGAGCTGTTTTTT,CASSAAGTGNTGELFF
NA,NA,TRBV4-3,TRBJ2-3,TGCGCCAGCAGCCAAGCTTCGTCCCAGGCAGATACGCAGTATTTT,CASSQASSQADTQYF
many,NA,TRBV3-1,TRBJ2-3,TGTGCCAGCAGCCGAGGGGGTCTGACAGATACGCAGTATTTT,CASSRGGLTDTQYF
many,TRBD1,TRBV10-1,TRBJ2-5,TGCGCCAGCAGCCCGGACAGGGAGGAGGAGACCCAGTACTTC,CASSPDREEETQYF
many,NA,TRBV25-1,TRBJ2-7,TGTGCCAGCAGTGAATATGGCTACGAGCAGTACTTC,CASSEYGYEQYF
many,NA,TRBV7-9,TRBJ1-3,TGTGCCAGCAGCTTAGTCCGGGCAGGCACCTACTCTGGAAACACCATATATTTT,CASSLVRAGTYSGNTIYF
NA,TRBD1,TRBV5-6,TRBJ2-1,TGTGCCAGCAGTTACGGACAGGGGTATACTGAGCAGTTCTTC,CASSYGQGYTEQFF
many,NA,TRBV6-5,TRBJ2-3,TGTGCCAGCAGCCTGCTCAGGGCAGATACGCAGTATTTT,CASSLLRADTQYF
many,NA,TRBV6-6,TRBJ1-1,TGTGCCAGCAGTTACCCTCCCGGGACACGGAGCGGGACTGAAGCTTTCTTT,CASSYPPGTRSGTEAFF
NA,NA,TRBV20-1,TRBJ1-2,TGCAGTGCTGTAGGAGAGGACACCAACTATGGCTACACCTTC,CSAVGEDTNYGYTF
few,NA,TRBV27,TRBJ2-5,TGTGCCAGCAGTTGGAGGGGACGGGAGACCCAGTACTTC,CASSWRGRETQYF
many,TRBD1,TRBV20-1,TRBJ1-2,TGCAGTGCGCGGAGACAGGGTCAGGGCTACACCTTC,CSARRQGQGYTF
few,NA,TRBV7-9,TRBJ1-5,TGTGCCAGCAGCTTGGGGGGGCAGGTTCAGCCCCAGCATTTT,CASSLGGQVQPQHF
few,TRBD1,TRBV5-6,TRBJ1-2,TGTGCCAGCAGCAGAAAACAGGGGACGGATGGCTACACCTTC,CASSRKQGTDGYTF
many,NA,TRBV18,TRBJ1-2,TGTGCCAGCTCGGAGTCTCTCGGCGATGGCTACACCTTC,CASSESLGDGYTF
many,NA,TRBV29-1,TRBJ2-7,TGCAGCGTTGAAGCCCTCCCATACGAGCAGTACTTC,CSVEALPYEQYF
many,NA,TRBV29-1,TRBJ2-1,TGCAGTCACAATAAACAGGGTTTTGGGGGAGTCTACAATGAGCAGTTCTTC,CSHNKQGFGGVYNEQFF
many,NA,TRBV28,TRBJ2-3,TGTGCCAGCCTGCCACAGGATAAGTATGGAGATACGCAGTATTTT,CASLPQDKYGDTQYF
many,NA,TRBV7-2,TRBJ2-3,TGTGCCAGCAGCTTAGTGACAGGAGGGGATACGCAGTATTTT,CASSLVTGGDTQYF
few,NA,TRBV20-1,TRBJ1-1,TGCAGTGCTAGGGGCAGGGGGAACACTGAAGCTTTCTTT,CSARGRGNTEAFF
many,TRBD1,TRBV28,TRBJ1-1,TGTGCCAGCCCTCCGGGACAGGGATCCCACACTGAAGCTTTCTTT,CASPPGQGSHTEAFF
many,NA,TRBV19,TRBJ2-2,TGTGCCAGTAGTATTTGGGGCGACACCGGGGAGCTGTTTTTT,CASSIWGDTGELFF
many,TRBD1,TRBV24-1,TRBJ2-1,TGTGCCACCGCCGGGACAGGGGTGGATGAGCAGTTCTTC,CATAGTGVDEQFF
NA,TRBD1,TRBV18,TRBJ1-1,TGTGCCAGCTCGGGACAGACTGAAGCTTTCTTT,CASSGQTEAFF
many,TRBD1,TRBV15,TRBJ2-2,TGTGCCACCATCTCGACAGGGAAGAACACCGGGGAGCTGTTTTTT,CATISTGKNTGELFF
many,NA,TRBV28,TRBJ2-2,TGTGCCAGCAATAGGATGAGTAGCGGGAACACCGGGGAGCTGTTTTTT,CASNRMSSGNTGELFF
many,NA,TRBV20-1,TRBJ2-3,TGCAGTGCTGAGACAGGGCGGGGGCTAAACACAGATACGCAGTATTTT,CSAETGRGLNTDTQYF
many,NA,TRBV12-3/TRBV12-4,TRBJ1-6,TGTGCCAGCAGGGAGGGGGGTAGCTCCTATAATTCACCCCTCCACTTT,CASREGGSSYNSPLHF
NA,NA,TRBV20-1,TRBJ1-3,TGCAGTGCTAGAGCCGCAGGGGTAGCTGGAAACACCATATATTTT,CSARAAGVAGNTIYF
many,TRBD1,TRBV29-1,TRBJ2-1,TGCAGCGTTAGACAGGGTAGCTCCTACAATGAGCAGTTCTTC,CSVRQGSSYNEQFF
NA,TRBD2,TRBV28,TRBJ2-3,TGTGCCAGCAGTCGCGGACTAGCGGAGTTCACAGATACGCAGTATTTT,CASSRGLAEFTDTQYF
many,NA,TRBV7-9,TRBJ2-3,TGTGCCAGCAGCCCACAGGGTTATACAGATACGCAGTATTTT,CASSPQGYTDTQYF
many,TRBD1,TRBV12-5,TRBJ2-1,TGTGCTAGTGGGTCAGGGGGACATGAGCAGTTCTTC,CASGSGGHEQFF
many,NA,TRBV7-2,TRBJ2-5,TGTGCCAGCAGCAAACCCGGGACACTCGGAGAGACCCAGTACTTC,CASSKPGTLGETQYF
many,TRBD2,TRBV7-2,TRBJ2-5,TGTGCCAGCAGCTTAACGGGGGGGAGGGAGACCCAGTACTTC,CASSLTGGRETQYF
NA,NA,TRBV5-5,TRBJ1-2,TGTGCCAGCAGCTTGGGTCGGCAGAACTATGGCTACACCTTC,CASSLGRQNYGYTF
few,NA,TRBV3-1,TRBJ2-3,TGTGCCAGCAGCCAATTGGAAACTAGGGATACGCAGTATTTT,CASSQLETRDTQYF
many,NA,TRBV15,TRBJ1-6,TGTGCCACCAGGGCAGGGGTTAATTCACCCCTCCACTTT,CATRAGVNSPLHF
NA,NA,TRBV28,TRBJ1-5,TGTGCCAGCAGTTCCGGGACAAAACAGCCCCAGCATTTT,CASSSGTKQPQHF
NA,TRBD2,TRBV19,TRBJ2-1,TGTGCCAGTAGTCCCCTCGGGGGGGCAGGAAATGAGCAGTTCTTC,CASSPLGGAGNEQFF
many,NA,TRBV7-2,TRBJ1-1,TGTGCCAGCAGCCCGCGGACAGCCCGCACTGAAGCTTTCTTT,CASSPRTARTEAFF
few,NA,TRBV7-9,TRBJ2-5,TGTGCCAGCAGCTTAAAGACCGGTCACAGGTCTAGAAGGGAGACCCAGTACTTC,CASSLKTGHRSRRETQYF